This paragraph covers one T cell receptor (beta chain) sequence. The entry originates in a study of radiation and T cells in renal cell carcinoma. The method was immunoSEQ multiplex PCR; TCRdb's version includes in-frame clones alone and lacks a portion of them. The table has 100,000 to 150,000 clones, approximately 75% seen once. Trimming took 0 bases from V and 8 from J, leaving 11 bases between them. CDR1 and CDR2 (germline): SGHDT, YYEEEE. The CDR3 loop spans 14 amino acids. Time point of the sample: blood 2 weeks post-SBRT. Treatment of the sample: 15 Gy SBRT to primary tumor, nephrectomy 4 weeks later.

V and J are TRBV5-6 and TRBJ1-4, with a possible D match to TRBD1 (5 bases). The material was blood, obtained from a patient whose treatment included radiotherapy and nephrectomy. This TCR was sampled from a woman between 55 and 75 years old with renal cell carcinoma. CDR3 amino acids: CASSLAGAGEKLFF. CDR3 DNA sequence: TGTGCCAGCAGCTTGGCTGGGGCTGGAGAAAAACTGTTTTTT.